This TCR beta chain was observed in a study of blood T cell repertoires in COVID-19. Study-wide background: T cells, B-cell-depleted T cells, or PBMCs supplied cDNA or gDNA.

The method was immunoSEQ multiplex PCR; TCRdb's version includes in-frame clones alone and lacks a portion of them. The table shows about 160,000 clones, with roughly 80% occurring only once. This clone was counted at least ten times. Germline V gives CDR1 SGHTA, CDR2 FQGTGA. The CDR3 is made up of 18 amino acids. The V end lost 2 bases, the J end lost 9 bases, and 26 bases lay between the germline ends. The V gene is TRBV7-3, the J gene TRBJ2-1; weak D call: TRBD1 (5 bases). Material for sequencing was peripheral blood. This clonotype was sampled from a man in his 70s with acute or convalescent COVID-19. CDR3: CASSLLPVGQGQVGEQFF. The CDR3 bases are TGTGCCAGCAGCTTATTACCCGTTGGGCAGGGTCAAGTTGGTGAGCAGTTCTTC.